This TCR beta chain was retrieved from a study of cytomegalovirus exposure and HLA in healthy donors. Findings and caveats of the study: Some TCR beta chains (roughly 160 of them) were listed as cytomegalovirus-associated. Several of the most significant clusters appeared, in a later analysis, to be linked to common viral pathogens.

Primers for the PCR totalled 60 Vbeta and 13 Jbeta. Some clones are missing from TCRdb's copy, which holds only in-frame ones; the method was immunoSEQ multiplex PCR. In the table there are tens of thousands of clones, 65% to 75% of which are singletons. Of note for this clone: Antigen unknown.

With 2 bases clipped from V and 5 bases from J, the junction kept 11 bases outside the gene matches. The germline V gene encodes CDR1 MNHEY and CDR2 SMNVEV (reference sequence). This CDR3 spans 16 amino acids. The V gene is TRBV27, the J gene TRBJ2-7; 8 bases are a match to TRBD2. The sequence came from a man younger than 40 in good health and CMV-seronegative. Sequencing was performed on PBMCs. CDR3 bases: TGTGCCAGCAGTTTAGGGGATGGCGGGAGGTTCGACGAGCAGTACTTC. This translates into CASSLGDGGRFDEQYF.